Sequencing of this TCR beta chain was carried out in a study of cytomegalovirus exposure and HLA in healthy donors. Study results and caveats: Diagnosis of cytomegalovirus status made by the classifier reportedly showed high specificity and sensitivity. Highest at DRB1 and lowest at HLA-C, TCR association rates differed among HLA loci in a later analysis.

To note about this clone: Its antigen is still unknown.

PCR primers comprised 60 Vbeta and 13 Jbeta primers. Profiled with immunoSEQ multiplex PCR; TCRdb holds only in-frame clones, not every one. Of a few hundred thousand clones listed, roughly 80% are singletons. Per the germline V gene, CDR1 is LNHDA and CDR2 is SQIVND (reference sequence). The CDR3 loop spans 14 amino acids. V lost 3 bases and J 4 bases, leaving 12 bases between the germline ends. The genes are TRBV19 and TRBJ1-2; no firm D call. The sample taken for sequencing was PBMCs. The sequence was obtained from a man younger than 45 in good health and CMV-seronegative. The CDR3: CASSIGGPGYGYTF. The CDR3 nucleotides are TGTGCCAGTAGTATCGGAGGGCCAGGCTATGGCTACACCTTC.